This T cell receptor beta chain was recovered during a study of metastatic and nonmetastatic thyroid tumors. With MiXCR, TCRdb called clones anew from the PCR reads. This table holds fewer than 25,000 clones, roughly 18% found once. The table lists this clone with many counts. The ends were cut back, 8 bases at V and 9 bases at J, with 17 bases in the middle. Looked up from germline, CDR1 is LGHNA and CDR2 is YSLEER. The CDR3 loop spans 13 amino acids. Until they underwent thyroid surgery, no patient had received any treatment. The rearrangement links TRBV4-3 to TRBJ2-1, with D perhaps matching TRBD2 (5 bases). Source material: adjacent normal tissue. The source is a male donor with papillary thyroid cancer or a benign thyroid nodule (not recorded which). Some clones in this sample may be carry-over from other donors' samples. CDR3 DNA: TGCGCCAGCGACGCGGGTAGTGGGTCTGAGCAGTTCTTC. Its protein product is CASDAGSGSEQFF.